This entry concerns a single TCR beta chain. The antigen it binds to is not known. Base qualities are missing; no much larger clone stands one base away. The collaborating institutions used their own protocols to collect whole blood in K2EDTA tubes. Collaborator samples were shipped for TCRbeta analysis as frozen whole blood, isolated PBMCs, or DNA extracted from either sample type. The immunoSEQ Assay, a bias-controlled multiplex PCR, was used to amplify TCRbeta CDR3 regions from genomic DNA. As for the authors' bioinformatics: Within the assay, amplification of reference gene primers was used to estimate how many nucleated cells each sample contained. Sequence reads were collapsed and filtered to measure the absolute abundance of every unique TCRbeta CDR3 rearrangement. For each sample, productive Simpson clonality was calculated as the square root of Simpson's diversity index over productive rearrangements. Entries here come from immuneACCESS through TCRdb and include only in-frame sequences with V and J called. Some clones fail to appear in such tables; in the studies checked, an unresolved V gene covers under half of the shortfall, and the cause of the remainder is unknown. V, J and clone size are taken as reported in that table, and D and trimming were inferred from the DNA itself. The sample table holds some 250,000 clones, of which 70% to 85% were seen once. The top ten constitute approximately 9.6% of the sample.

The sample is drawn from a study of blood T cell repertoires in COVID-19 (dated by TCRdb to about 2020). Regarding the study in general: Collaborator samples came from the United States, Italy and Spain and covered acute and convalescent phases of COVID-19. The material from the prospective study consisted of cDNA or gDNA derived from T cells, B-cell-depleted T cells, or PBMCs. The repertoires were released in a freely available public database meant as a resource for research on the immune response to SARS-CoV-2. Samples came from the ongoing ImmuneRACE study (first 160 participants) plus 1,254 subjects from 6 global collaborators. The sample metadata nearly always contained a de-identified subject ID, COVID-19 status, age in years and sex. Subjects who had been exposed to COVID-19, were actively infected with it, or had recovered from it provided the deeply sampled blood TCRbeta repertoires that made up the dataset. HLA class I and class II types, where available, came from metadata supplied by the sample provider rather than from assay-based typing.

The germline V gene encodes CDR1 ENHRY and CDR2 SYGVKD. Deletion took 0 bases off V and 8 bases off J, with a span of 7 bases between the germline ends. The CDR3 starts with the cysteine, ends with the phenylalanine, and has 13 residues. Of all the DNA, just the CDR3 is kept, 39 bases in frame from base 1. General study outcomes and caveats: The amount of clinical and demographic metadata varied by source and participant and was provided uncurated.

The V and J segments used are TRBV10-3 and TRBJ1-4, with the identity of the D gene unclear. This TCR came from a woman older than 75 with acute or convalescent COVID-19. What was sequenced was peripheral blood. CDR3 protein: CAISESIREKLFF. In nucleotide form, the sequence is TGTGCCATCAGTGAGTCGATCAGAGAAAAACTGTTTTTT.